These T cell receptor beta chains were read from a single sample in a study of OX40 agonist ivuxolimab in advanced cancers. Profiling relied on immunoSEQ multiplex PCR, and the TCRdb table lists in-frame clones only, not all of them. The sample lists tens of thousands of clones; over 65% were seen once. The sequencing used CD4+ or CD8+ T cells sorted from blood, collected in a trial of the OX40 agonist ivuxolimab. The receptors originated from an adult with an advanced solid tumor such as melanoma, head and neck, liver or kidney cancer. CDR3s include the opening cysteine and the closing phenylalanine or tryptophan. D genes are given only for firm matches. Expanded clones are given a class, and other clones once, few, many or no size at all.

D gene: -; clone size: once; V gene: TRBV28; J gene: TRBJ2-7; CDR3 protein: CASRTWGEPQTIYEQYF; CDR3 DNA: TGTGCCAGCAGGACTTGGGGAGAGCCACAGACTATCTACGAGCAGTACTTC
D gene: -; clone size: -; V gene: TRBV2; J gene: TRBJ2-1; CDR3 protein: CASSESSVRDNEQFF; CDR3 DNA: TGTGCCAGCAGTGAATCCTCGGTCAGGGACAATGAGCAGTTCTTC
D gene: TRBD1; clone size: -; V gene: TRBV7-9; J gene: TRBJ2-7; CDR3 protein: CASSPGGEQYF; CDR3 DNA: TGTGCCAGCAGCCCAGGGGGCGAGCAGTACTTC
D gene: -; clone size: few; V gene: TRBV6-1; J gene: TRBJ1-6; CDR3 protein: CASSEHVTASSYNSPLHF; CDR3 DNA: TGTGCCAGCAGTGAACATGTTACAGCTAGCTCCTATAATTCACCCCTCCACTTT
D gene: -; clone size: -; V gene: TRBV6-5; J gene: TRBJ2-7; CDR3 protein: CASSQNLYEQYF; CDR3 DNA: TGTGCCAGCAGTCAAAACCTGTACGAGCAGTACTTC
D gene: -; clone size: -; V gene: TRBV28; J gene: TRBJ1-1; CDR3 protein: CASSFTGNTEAFF; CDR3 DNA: TGTGCCAGCAGTTTCACAGGAAACACTGAAGCTTTCTTT
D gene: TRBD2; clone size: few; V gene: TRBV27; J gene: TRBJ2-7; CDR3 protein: CASTPTSGSIYYEQYF; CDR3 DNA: TGTGCCAGCACCCCCACTAGCGGGAGTATTTACTACGAGCAGTACTTC
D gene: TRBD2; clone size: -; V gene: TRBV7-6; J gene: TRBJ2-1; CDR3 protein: CASSSILETSGRAVYNEQFF; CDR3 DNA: TGTGCCAGCAGCTCTATTCTTGAGACTAGCGGGAGGGCGGTGTACAATGAGCAGTTCTTC
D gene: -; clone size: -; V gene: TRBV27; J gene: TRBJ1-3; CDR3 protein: CASSPSVEGPGNTIYF; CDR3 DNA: TGTGCCAGCAGTCCGTCGGTGGAGGGTCCCGGAAACACCATATATTTT
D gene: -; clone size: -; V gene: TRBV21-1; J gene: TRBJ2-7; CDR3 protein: CASSTSGPKSSYEQYF; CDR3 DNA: TGTGCCAGCAGCACCTCCGGGCCCAAGAGCTCCTACGAGCAGTACTTC
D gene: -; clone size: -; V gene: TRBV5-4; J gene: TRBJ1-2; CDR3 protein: CASRGISDGYTF; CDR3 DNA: TGTGCCAGCAGGGGGATTTCGGATGGCTACACCTTC